These 8 T cell receptor beta chains share one sample of origin, sequenced in a study of OX40 agonist ivuxolimab in advanced cancers. Profiled with immunoSEQ multiplex PCR; TCRdb holds only in-frame clones, not every one. The repertoire holds 99,000 or so clones, with roughly 90% as singletons. The specimen comprised CD4+ or CD8+ T cells sorted from blood, sampled in a trial of the OX40 agonist ivuxolimab. These receptors were obtained from an adult with an advanced solid tumor such as melanoma, head and neck, liver or kidney cancer.

J is TRBJ2-7 and V is TRBV18, with 8 bases fitting TRBD2. The V segment lost 0 bases and the J segment 6 bases; nucleotides outside the gene matches: 7. Germline V gene sequence: CDR1 KGHSH, CDR2 LQKENI. The length of the CDR3 is 15 residues. This CDR3 is CASSPPAGAVGEQYF. The CDR3 nucleotides read TGTGCCAGCTCACCACCAGCGGGGGCGGTGGGCGAGCAGTACTTC.

The chain has TRBV5-1 and TRBJ2-2; TRBD2 agrees at 10 bases. V trimming: 5 bases; J trimming: 0 bases; junction bases outside the gene matches: 4. The CDR3 runs to 16 residues. Looked up from germline, CDR1 is SGHRS and CDR2 is YFSETQ. This CDR3 reads CASSSSGRANTGELFF. CDR3 bases: TGCGCCAGCAGTTCCAGCGGGAGGGCGAACACCGGGGAGCTGTTTTTT.

The chain joins TRBV6-6 to TRBJ1-2; 8 nucleotides agree with TRBD1. V lost 6 bases, J lost 2 bases, and 8 bases stayed unmatched. Germline V gene lookup returns CDR1 MNHNY and CDR2 SVGAGI (reference sequence). The CDR3 has 15 amino acids. CDR3 in amino acids: CASSTPAGGNYGYTF. The CDR3 nucleotides read TGTGCCAGCAGCACTCCCGCAGGGGGCAACTATGGCTACACCTTC.

The V gene is TRBV7-2, the J gene TRBJ2-3; D is possibly TRBD2 (5 bases). The germline CDR1 and CDR2 sequences are SGHTA and FQGNSA. V lost 2 bases and J lost 3, with 15 bases in between. The CDR3 contains 16 residues. DNA for the CDR3: TGTGCCAGCAGCTTATACGGGGAACTAGTTACAGATACGCAGTATTTT. The encoded protein is CASSLYGELVTDTQYF.

The rearrangement uses TRBV19 and TRBJ1-1; the match to TRBD1 covers 8 bases. Looked up from germline, CDR1 is LNHDA and CDR2 is SQIVND (reference sequence). This CDR3 contains 15 residues. The V and J ends lost 3 bases and 4 bases, in that order; junction bases with no gene match: 7. The CDR3 nucleotides are TGTGCCAGTAGTATCGCAGGGGGCACAAGCACTGAAGCTTTCTTT. Its translation: CASSIAGGTSTEAFF.

The table lists this clone with a few counts. The chain recombines TRBV5-1 with TRBJ2-3; tentatively, D is TRBD1 (5 bases). Deletions cut 4 bases from V and 9 bases from J, with 18 bases between. The CDR3 is 14 amino acids. The germline CDR1 and CDR2 sequences are SGHRS and YFSETQ. The CDR3 bases are TGCGCCAGCAGCCCCGGACCCGGTTCAGGGACGCAGTATTTT. This translates into CASSPGPGSGTQYF. Complete variable domain (other parts from reference TRBV5-1 and TRBJ2-3): KAGVTQTPRYLIKTRGQQVTLSCSPISGHRSVSWYQQTPGQGLQFLFEYFSETQRNKGNFPGRFSGRQFSNSRSEMNVSTLELGDSALYLCASSPGPGSGTQYFGPGTRLTVL.

This clone has a handful of counts. Written as DNA, the CDR3 is TGTGCCAGCACACGGCCCGGCAATCAGCCCCAGCATTTT. The encoded protein is CASTRPGNQPQHF. This chain links TRBV19 with TRBJ1-5; D is unresolved. The CDR3 loop spans 13 amino acids. With 9 bases removed from V and 2 bases from J, the gap between germline ends came to 11 bases. CDR1 LNHDA and CDR2 SQIVND come from the germline V gene (reference sequence).

The chain combines TRBV18 with TRBJ2-3; 7 bases align to TRBD1. Germline assignment: CDR1 KGHSH and CDR2 LQKENI. With V trimmed by 4 bases and J by 0 bases, 4 bases remained unmatched. The CDR3 extends over 15 amino acids. Here the CDR3 reads CASSLQGPSTDTQYF. Written as DNA, the CDR3 is TGTGCCAGCTCACTACAGGGGCCTAGCACAGATACGCAGTATTTT.